Included here is one T cell receptor (beta chain) sequence, with context. A sample-barcoded 5' primer and a J-beta primer mix were used in a second PCR of roughly 6 to 11 cycles. TCRdb used MiXCR to reprocess the 5' RACE reads, holding one entry per CDR3 protein. The sample lists 1.5 million to 2 million distinct CDR3 sequences, about 50% occurring once. This sample is drawn from a study of blood T cells in healthy people across ages. CDR3 size: 15 residues. Germline V gene lookup returns CDR1 DFQATT and CDR2 SNEGSKA (reference sequence). Trimming took off 6 bases at V and 6 bases at J, with 22 bases between the two ends.

The clonotype was recovered from a woman between 35 and 50 years old in good health. What was sequenced was blood. This chain connects TRBV20-1 to TRBJ2-3; possible D gene TRBD1, 6 bases. CDR3 DNA sequence: TGCAGTGCAAAGGGGGTAACTGATTCCAAGGATACGCAGTATTTT. It encodes CSAKGVTDSKDTQYF.